This T cell receptor beta chain is drawn from a study of cytomegalovirus exposure and HLA in healthy donors. Trimming stripped 5 bases from V and 6 bases from J, with 9 bases between. CDR3 length: 11 residues. Germline V gene sequence: CDR1 GTSNPN, CDR2 SVGIG (reference sequence). The study ran its PCR with 60 Vbeta and 13 Jbeta primers. TCRdb keeps only in-frame clones here, not all; method: immunoSEQ multiplex PCR. The repertoire holds approximately 100,000 clones, over 65% seen once, with approximately 15% in the top ten. The sample was PBMCs. The chain combines TRBV30 with TRBJ2-3; possibly TRBD1 for D (5 bases). The source of this sequence is a man in his sixties in good health and CMV-seropositive. CDR3 residues: CAWVQADTQYF. The CDR3 DNA reads as TGTGCCTGGGTACAGGCGGATACGCAGTATTTT. The full variable domain, completed using reference TRBV30 and TRBJ2-3, is SQTIHQWPATLVQPVGSPLSLECTVEGTSNPNLYWYRQAAGRGLQLLFYSVGIGQISSEVPQNLSASRPQDRQFILSSKKLLLSDSGFYLCAWVQADTQYFGPGTRLTVL.